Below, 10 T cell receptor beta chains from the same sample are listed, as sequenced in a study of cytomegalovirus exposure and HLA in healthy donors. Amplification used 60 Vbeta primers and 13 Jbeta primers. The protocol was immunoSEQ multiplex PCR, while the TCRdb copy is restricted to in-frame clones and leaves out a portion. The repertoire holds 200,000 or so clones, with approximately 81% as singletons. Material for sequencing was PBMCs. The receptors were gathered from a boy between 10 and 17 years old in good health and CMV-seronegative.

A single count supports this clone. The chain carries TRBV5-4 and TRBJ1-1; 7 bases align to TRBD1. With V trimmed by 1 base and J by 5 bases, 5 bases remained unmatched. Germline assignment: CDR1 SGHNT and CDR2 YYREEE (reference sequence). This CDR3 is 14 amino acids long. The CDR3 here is CASSLMGQPTEAFF. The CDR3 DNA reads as TGTGCCAGCAGCTTGATGGGACAGCCAACTGAAGCTTTCTTT.

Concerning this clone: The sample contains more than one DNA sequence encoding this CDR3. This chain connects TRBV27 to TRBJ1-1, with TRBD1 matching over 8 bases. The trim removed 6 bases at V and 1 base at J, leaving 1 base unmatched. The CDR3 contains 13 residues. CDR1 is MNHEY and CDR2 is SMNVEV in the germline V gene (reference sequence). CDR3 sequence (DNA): TGTGCCAGCAGCGACAGGGGGAACACTGAAGCTTTCTTT. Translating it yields CASSDRGNTEAFF.

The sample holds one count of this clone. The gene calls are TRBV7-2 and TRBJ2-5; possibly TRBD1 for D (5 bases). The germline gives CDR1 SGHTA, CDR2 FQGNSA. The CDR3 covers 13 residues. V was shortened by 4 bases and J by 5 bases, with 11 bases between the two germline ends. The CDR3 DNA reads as TGTGCCAGCAGCTCGCAGGGATGGGAGACCCAGTACTTC. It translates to CASSSQGWETQYF. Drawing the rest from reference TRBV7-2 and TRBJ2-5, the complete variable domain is GAGVSQSPSNKVTEKGKDVELRCDPISGHTALYWYRQSLGQGLEFLIYFQGNSAPDKSGLPSDRFSAERTGGSVSTLTIQRTQQEDSAVYLCASSSQGWETQYFGPGTRLLVL.

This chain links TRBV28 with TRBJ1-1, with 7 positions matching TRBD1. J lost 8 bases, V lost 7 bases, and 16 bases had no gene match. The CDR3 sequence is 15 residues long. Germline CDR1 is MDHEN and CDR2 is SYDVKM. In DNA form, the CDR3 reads TGTGCCAGCAAATCGACAGGGAGGTGGGAATCGGAAGCTTTCTTT. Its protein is CASKSTGRWESEAFF.

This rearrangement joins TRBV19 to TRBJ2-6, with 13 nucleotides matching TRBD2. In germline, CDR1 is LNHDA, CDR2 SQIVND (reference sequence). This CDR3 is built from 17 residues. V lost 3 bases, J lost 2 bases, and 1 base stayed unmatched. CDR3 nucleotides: TGTGCCAGTAGTATCGGACTAGCGGGAGCTGGGGCCAACGTCCTGACTTTC. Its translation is CASSIGLAGAGANVLTF. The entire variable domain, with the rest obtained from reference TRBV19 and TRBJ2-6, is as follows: DGGITQSPKYLFRKEGQNVTLSCEQNLNHDAMYWYRQDPGQGLRLIYYSQIVNDFQKGDIAEGYSVSREKKESFPLTVTSAQKNPTAFYLCASSIGLAGAGANVLTFGAGSRLTVL.

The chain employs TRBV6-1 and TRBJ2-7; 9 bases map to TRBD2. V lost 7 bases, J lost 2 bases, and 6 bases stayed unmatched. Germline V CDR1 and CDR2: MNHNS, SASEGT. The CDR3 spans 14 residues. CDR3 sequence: CASMTSGGPYEQYF. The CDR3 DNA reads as TGTGCCAGCATGACGAGCGGGGGGCCCTACGAGCAGTACTTC.

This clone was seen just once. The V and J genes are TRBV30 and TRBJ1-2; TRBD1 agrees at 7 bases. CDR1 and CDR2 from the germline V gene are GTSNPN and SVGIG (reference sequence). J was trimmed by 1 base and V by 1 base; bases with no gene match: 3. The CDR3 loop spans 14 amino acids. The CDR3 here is CAWSAGTVNYGYTF. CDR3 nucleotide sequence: TGTGCCTGGAGTGCAGGGACAGTTAACTATGGCTACACCTTC. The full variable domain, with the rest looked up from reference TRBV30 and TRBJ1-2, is SQTIHQWPATLVQPVGSPLSLECTVEGTSNPNLYWYRQAAGRGLQLLFYSVGIGQISSEVPQNLSASRPQDRQFILSSKKLLLSDSGFYLCAWSAGTVNYGYTFGSGTRLTVV.

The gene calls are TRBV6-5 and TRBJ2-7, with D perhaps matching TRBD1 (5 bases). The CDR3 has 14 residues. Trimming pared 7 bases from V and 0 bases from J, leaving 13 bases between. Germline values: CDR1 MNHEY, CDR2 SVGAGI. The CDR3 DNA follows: TGTGCCAGCACCCAGGGTCCCAGCTCCTACGAGCAGTACTTC. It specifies CASTQGPSSYEQYF.

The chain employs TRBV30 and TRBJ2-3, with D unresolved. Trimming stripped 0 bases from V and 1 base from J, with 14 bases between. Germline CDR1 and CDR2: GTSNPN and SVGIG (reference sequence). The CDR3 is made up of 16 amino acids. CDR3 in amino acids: CAWSVPVPLGTDTQYF. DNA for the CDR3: TGTGCCTGGAGTGTACCGGTGCCCCTTGGCACAGATACGCAGTATTTT.

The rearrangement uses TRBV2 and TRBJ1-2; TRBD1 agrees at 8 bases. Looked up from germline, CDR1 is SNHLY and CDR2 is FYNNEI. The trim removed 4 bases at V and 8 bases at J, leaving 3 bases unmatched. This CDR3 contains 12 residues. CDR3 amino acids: CASSVTGEGYTF. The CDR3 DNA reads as TGTGCCAGCAGTGTGACAGGGGAAGGCTACACCTTC.